The entry below gives a single TCR beta chain sequence along with its context. Its antigen is undetermined. Per sorted-subset replicate PCR, input was around 220 ng DNA, representing around 29,000 T cell genomes. Measured with immunoSEQ multiplex PCR; TCRdb has only the in-frame clones, and not every one. Of 2 million to 2.5 million clones in the sample, approximately 93% were seen once. The data originate from a study of shared clonotypes between healthy human individuals. Study results and caveats: Across a few donors, naive CD4 shared roughly 5%, naive CD8 more than 3%, memory CD4 roughly 2.4%, memory CD8 approximately 0.4%. Among the subsets, naive ones generally showed larger estimated richness than memory ones.

Trimming pared 4 bases from V and 1 base from J, leaving 17 bases between. Germline V CDR1 and CDR2: LGHNA, YNFKEQ. This CDR3 has 16 residues. The sequenced sample consisted of naive CD4+ T cells from PBMCs. As to subset: CD45RA+ positively selected. V and J are TRBV4-2 and TRBJ2-7, with no clear D. This receptor was taken from a man aged 18 to 30 in good health. Some clones in this sample may be carry-over from other donors' samples. DNA of the CDR3: TGTGCCAGCAGCCCTCCACAGAGGACGGGTTCCTACGAGCAGTACTTC. It specifies CASSPPQRTGSYEQYF.